This entry features one T cell receptor beta chain sequence. Antigen unknown. The J segment lost 2 bases and the V segment lost 8 bases, leaving 3 bases of the junction unmatched. Germline CDR1 LNHDA, CDR2 SQIVND (reference sequence). The CDR3 runs 14 residues. Each of the donors was a healthy bone marrow donor. Not recorded for this donor was the CMV serostatus. 60 Vbeta and 13 Jbeta primers were used in PCR. This table comes from immunoSEQ multiplex PCR, and its TCRdb copy is limited to in-frame clones, with some not included. Among around 150,000 clones listed, roughly 77% were seen once. This record comes from a study of cytomegalovirus exposure and HLA in healthy donors. Whole-study findings and limits: Presence/absence analyses assumed roughly uniform sequencing depth across donors.

The origin of this receptor is a human donor in good health. The sequenced sample was PBMCs. V and J are TRBV19 and TRBJ2-2; 9 nucleotides align to TRBD1. The CDR3 region has the DNA TGTGCCAGTGACAGGGGGTATAACACCGGGGAGCTGTTTTTT. Residues: CASDRGYNTGELFF.